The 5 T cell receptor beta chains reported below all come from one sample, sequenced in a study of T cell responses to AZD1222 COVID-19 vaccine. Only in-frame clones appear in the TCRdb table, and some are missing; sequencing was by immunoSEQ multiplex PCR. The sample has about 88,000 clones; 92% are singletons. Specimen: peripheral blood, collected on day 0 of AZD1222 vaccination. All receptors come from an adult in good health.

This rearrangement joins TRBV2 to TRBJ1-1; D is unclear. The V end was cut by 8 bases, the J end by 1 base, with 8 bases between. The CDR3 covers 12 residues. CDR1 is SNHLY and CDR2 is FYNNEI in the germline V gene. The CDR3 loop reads CASRLGNTEAFF. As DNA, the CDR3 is TGTGCCAGCCGTCTAGGGAACACTGAAGCTTTCTTT.

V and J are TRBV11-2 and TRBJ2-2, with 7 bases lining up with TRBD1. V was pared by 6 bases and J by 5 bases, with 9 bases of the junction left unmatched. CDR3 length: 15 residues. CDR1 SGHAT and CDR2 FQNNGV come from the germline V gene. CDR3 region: CASRSGQRPTGELFF. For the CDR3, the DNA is TGTGCCAGCAGATCGGGACAGCGACCAACCGGGGAGCTGTTTTTT.

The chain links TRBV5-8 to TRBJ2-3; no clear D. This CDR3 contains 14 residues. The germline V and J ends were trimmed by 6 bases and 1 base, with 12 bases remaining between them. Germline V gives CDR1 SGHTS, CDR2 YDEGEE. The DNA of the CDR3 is TGTGCCAGCACCCACCGCTCGGGCACAGATACGCAGTATTTT. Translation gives CASTHRSGTDTQYF.

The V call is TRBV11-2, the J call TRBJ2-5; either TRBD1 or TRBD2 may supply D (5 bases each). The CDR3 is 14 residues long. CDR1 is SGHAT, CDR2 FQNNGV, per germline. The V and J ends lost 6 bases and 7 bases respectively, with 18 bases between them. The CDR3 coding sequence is TGTGCCAGCAGGTCGGGACGAGGGTATGGGACCCAGTACTTC. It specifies CASRSGRGYGTQYF.

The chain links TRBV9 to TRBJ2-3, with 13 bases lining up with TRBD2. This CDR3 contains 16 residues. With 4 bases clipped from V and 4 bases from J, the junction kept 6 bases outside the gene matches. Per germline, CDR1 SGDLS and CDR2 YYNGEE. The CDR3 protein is CASSRQTSGRSDTQYF. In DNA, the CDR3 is TGTGCCAGCAGCCGTCAGACTAGCGGGAGGTCAGATACGCAGTATTTT.